Below, one T cell receptor (beta chain) is given with its context. The antigen this receptor binds is unknown. One base away there is no much larger clone; base qualities are not given. Within the sample, other DNA sequences also encode this same CDR3. This entry comes from a study of shared clonotypes between healthy human individuals (dated by TCRdb to the early 2020s). About the study as a whole: The cohort comprised a couple of women and three men aged 18 to 49 years. Between about 0.8 and 9 billion PBMCs per donor were obtained by leukapheresis. To increase sequencing depth and limit assay-specific biases, different laboratories used diverse techniques to prepare libraries and sequence TCR repertoires. For each donor, CD4 naive and CD4 memory were each given three plates, CD8 naive was given two plates, and CD8 memory was given one plate. Blood TCR repertoires of roughly 5 healthy adults were deeply sequenced to estimate repertoire size and the extent of clonotype sharing between individuals.

Overall study outcomes, separate from this receptor: Estimated clonotype richness was generally larger for naive than for memory subsets. Clonotypes shared by all four sorted-subset donors showed higher generation probabilities than non-shared clonotypes. Rarefaction of sorted-subset datasets indicated incomplete sequencing despite the large sequencing depth. Because the study included only a small number of donors, the genetic and exposure-history diversity represented was limited. Sharing across a handful of donors was observed for approximately 5% of naive CD4, over 3% of naive CD8, 2% to 2.5% of memory CD4, and roughly 0.43% of memory CD8 clonotypes. Sampling was restricted to blood, and TCR repertoires in tissue are likely to differ from TCR repertoires in blood. Pairwise subsampling indicated that sequencing depth was expected to affect the degree of clonotype sharing among donors.

Donors were healthy HIV-negative adults with no recently reported acute infections or vaccinations. Only Caucasian adults living in Nashville, Tennessee, USA were represented among the donors. CD4+ T cells were enriched by magnetic negative selection, after which naive cells were positively selected on CD45RA and the negative fraction was taken as the memory subset. Blood was obtained by leukapheresis, after which PBMCs were separated by Ficoll-Histopaque density gradient centrifugation and cryopreserved in liquid nitrogen vapor phase. Analytical flow cytometry was used to check the purity and quantity of each magnetically sorted T cell population. Genomic DNA was isolated from every sorted fraction and measured by UV absorbance on a Nanodrop 2000c. TCR CDR3 regions were amplified from genomic DNA by multiplex PCR using the deep immunoSEQ assay. Extracted genomic DNA from each cell subset was distributed evenly across all wells of several immunoSEQ 96-well plates, and each plate was treated as a replicate. For sorted subsets, approximately 200 ng of genomic DNA, equivalent to tens of thousands of T cell genomes, went into each replicate PCR. Purified libraries were measured with a Qubit 3.0 fluorometer, size-checked on a Bioanalyzer 2100, and measured again with the KAPA Library Quantification kit. Every immunoSEQ 96-well plate was sequenced on a separate single-read 150-cycle Illumina NextSeq 550 flow cell. The study's own analysis went as follows. Because the immunoSEQ output included only junctional sequences and no quality scores, the filtering could not be the same as the filtering used for full-length reads. To assign V/J genes and CDR3, sequences were annotated using PyIR, a Python wrapper for IgBLAST v1.9, with IMGT germline references. Reads were filtered out if the reads had weak V/J assignments (E-value above 1e-6), no CDR3, stop codons, out-of-frame junctions, or ambiguous translated residues. V3J clonotypes were defined by identical inferred V gene, J gene, and CDR3 amino acid sequence. The percentage overlap between two repertoires was calculated by dividing the number of shared unique clonotypes by the size of the smaller repertoire. Repertoire richness was assessed with RTK rarefaction, the Chao1 estimator, and Recon v2.1 estimates of unobserved clonotypes. Generation probabilities for all TCRbeta clonotypes obtained by the gDNA method from several donors were computed using OLGA. TCRdb stores this immuneACCESS table with in-frame sequences only. Part of the clones is absent; in the studies checked, under half of the shortfall reflects unresolved V genes, and no reason is known for the rest. That table supplies the V and J calls and clone size; D and trimming were determined from the DNA. The sample table holds 1,400,000 or so clones, of which 97% to 99% were seen once. The leading ten clones occupy 0.36% of the sample.

V drops 1 base and J drops 7 bases, leaving 7 bases in between. From cysteine to phenylalanine, the CDR3 is 13 amino acids long. This entry keeps only the CDR3 DNA: 39 bases, framed from base 1. The CDR1 and CDR2 encoded by the germline V gene are KGHSH and LQKENI. The clonotype originates from a man aged 25-40 years in good health. Recombination joined TRBV18 with TRBJ2-2; the D gene assignment is ambiguous. Specimen: naive CD4+ T cells sorted from blood. This sample's cell subset or site label indicates: CD45RA+ positively selected. The CDR3 protein is CASSPLAVGELFF. Here is the DNA: TGTGCCAGCTCACCACTCGCGGTCGGGGAGCTGTTTTTT.